This T cell receptor beta chain comes out of a study of blood T cell repertoires in COVID-19. Turning to the study itself: In each case, the material was cDNA or gDNA derived from T cells, B-cell-depleted T cells, or PBMCs.

Libraries were prepared by immunoSEQ multiplex PCR; TCRdb keeps only in-frame clonotypes and omits some of them. Of about 250,000 clones in the sample, about 86% are singletons; the top ten hold about 10%. This CDR3 has 15 amino acids. V lost 3 bases and J lost 5; bases outside the gene matches: 6. In germline, CDR1 is SGHAT, CDR2 FQNNGV. The source material was peripheral blood. The source of this sequence is a man older than 75 with acute or convalescent COVID-19. V gene TRBV11-2 combines with J gene TRBJ2-4; TRBD1 matches 8 bases. The CDR3 protein is CASSLGQARENIQYF. CDR3 coding DNA: TGTGCCAGCAGCTTGGGACAGGCTAGGGAAAACATTCAGTACTTC.